This T cell receptor (beta chain) was sequenced during a study of cytotoxic CD8 clonotypes in ibrutinib-treated CLL. The overall study: Responses comprised around 24 partial and 2 complete; at median approximately 72 months, 14 remained remitted and some twelve progressed.

On this clone: Its antigen is undetermined.

General study results and limits: The study sampled sustained-remission and progressing patients at different times.

The CDR3 loop spans 10 amino acids. Trimming cost V 4 bases and J 10 bases, with 10 bases left between them. From germline, CDR1 is DFQATT and CDR2 SNEGSKA (reference sequence). TCRdb keeps only in-frame clones here, not all; method: immunoSEQ multiplex PCR. The sample has around 52,000 clones; 55% to 70% are singletons. This clonotype originated in a human donor with chronic lymphocytic leukemia. The specimen was PBMCs, collected after 24 months of ibrutinib treatment. The J gene is TRBJ1-1, the V gene TRBV20-1; D not certain. The CDR3 protein is CSANEVRAFF. The DNA of the CDR3 is TGCAGTGCTAATGAGGTTCGAGCTTTCTTT.